This T cell receptor beta chain was captured by sequencing in a study of shared clonotypes between healthy human individuals. General observations from the study: Compared with memory subsets, naive subsets generally had larger estimated richness.

The CDR3 has 14 amino acids. Germline V gene sequence: CDR1 SGHDN, CDR2 FVKESK. V was pared by 4 bases and J by 4 bases, with 6 bases of the junction left unmatched. Terminally differentiated effector memory CD45RA+ cells were left out of the naive CD8 fraction, which was CD45RO-negative and positively selected for CCR7. Regarding this clone: What it binds is unknown.

Profiled with immunoSEQ multiplex PCR; TCRdb holds only in-frame clones, not every one. The repertoire holds 2 million or so clones, with approximately 94% as singletons. The receptor comes from a man younger than 35 in good health. The rearrangement joins TRBV14 to TRBJ1-2, with TRBD1 matching over 7 bases. The sequencing input was naive CD8+ T cells sorted from blood. The CDR3 DNA reads as TGTGCCAGCAGCCCACCCGGGACAGCCTATGGCTACACCTTC. Encoded protein: CASSPPGTAYGYTF.